This TCR beta chain was sequenced during a study of CD4+ T cells in melanoma. Assay used: immunoSEQ multiplex PCR; TCRdb lists only in-frame clones, some missing. The table shows about 21,000 clones, with around 78% occurring only once. Overall study findings and caveats: CD8+ T cell, macrophage and B cell function reportedly correlated with neoantigen-specific CD4+ T cells. Reportedly, melanoma neoantigen-specific CD4+ T cells showed varied differentiation states.

As to this clone: Its antigen remains unidentified.

This sequence originates from a human donor with melanoma.

This CDR3 reads CASSFSYEQYF. The CDR3 nucleotides read TGTGCCAGCAGCTTCAGCTACGAGCAGTACTTC. This chain joins TRBV7-9 and TRBJ2-7; D is undetermined. CDR1 is SEHNR, CDR2 FQNEAQ, per germline (reference sequence). V was shortened by 3 bases and J by 3 bases, with 3 bases between the two germline ends. This CDR3 is built from 11 residues.